This passage covers 22 T cell receptor beta chains from one sample sequenced in a study of OX40 agonist ivuxolimab in advanced cancers. Generated by immunoSEQ multiplex PCR, the TCRdb table keeps only in-frame clones and is missing some. Here the sample spans some 60,000 clones, roughly nine tenths being singletons. This material consisted of CD4+ or CD8+ T cells sorted from blood, taken in a trial of the OX40 agonist ivuxolimab. The source is an adult with an advanced solid tumor such as melanoma, head and neck, liver or kidney cancer.

V usage is TRBV6-1 and J usage is TRBJ2-1; D gene ambiguous. The V gene's germline CDR1 is MNHNS and CDR2 SASEGT. This CDR3 spans 12 amino acids. V was trimmed by 6 bases and J by 7 bases, leaving 10 bases between them. The DNA of the CDR3 is TGTGCCAGCAGCTTGGTCGGAAATGAGCAGTTCTTC. Residues: CASSLVGNEQFF.

The chain uses TRBV1 and TRBJ2-1; no DNA check was done on the table's D call, TRBD2. TRBV1 has pseudogene status. The CDR3 runs 12 residues. CDR3 DNA: TGCACCAGCAGCCAAGTAAGGGGGGGCCAGTTCTTC. This translates into CTSSQVRGGQFF.

This chain joins TRBV18 and TRBJ2-6; 10 nucleotides align to TRBD1. Germline V gives CDR1 KGHSH, CDR2 LQKENI. The CDR3 extends over 19 amino acids. V lost 5 bases, J lost 0 bases, and 10 bases stayed unmatched. In DNA, the CDR3 is TGTGCCAGCTCAACAGTTCCGGGACAGGGGACCTCTGGGGCCAACGTCCTGACTTTC. Translated: CASSTVPGQGTSGANVLTF.

This rearrangement joins TRBV9 to TRBJ2-1; 7 bases are a match to TRBD1. Germline CDR1 is SGDLS and CDR2 is YYNGEE. The junction had 26 bases not matched to a gene; V was cut back by 4 bases and J by 10 bases. The CDR3 consists of 19 residues. This CDR3 reads CASSPRQGASELTPNEQFF. The CDR3 DNA sequence: TGTGCCAGCAGCCCTCGACAGGGAGCTTCGGAATTAACCCCTAACGAGCAGTTCTTC.

The chain joins TRBV27 to TRBJ1-5; D possibly corresponds to TRBD1 (6 bases). This CDR3 has 16 residues. Germline CDR1 reads MNHEY; CDR2 reads SMNVEV (reference sequence). V was trimmed by 6 bases and J by 7 bases, leaving 22 bases between them. CDR3 in amino acids: CASSSSGNRARQPQHF. The CDR3 DNA sequence: TGTGCCAGCAGCTCCTCCGGAAACAGGGCGAGGCAGCCCCAGCATTTT.

This sequence joins TRBV5-1 and TRBJ1-1; D may be TRBD1 (5 bases). CDR1 is SGHRS and CDR2 is YFSETQ in the germline V gene. Trimming cost V 4 bases and J 6 bases, with 13 bases left between them. The CDR3 is 13 residues long. DNA of the CDR3: TGCGCCAGCAGCCCCGACAGTTGGGCTGAAGCTTTCTTT. Its protein product is CASSPDSWAEAFF.

V usage is TRBV7-2 and J usage is TRBJ2-3; tentatively, D is TRBD1 (5 bases). This CDR3 comprises 14 residues. Trimming pared 9 bases from V and 2 bases from J, leaving 15 bases between. Germline assignment: CDR1 SGHTA and CDR2 FQGNSA. CDR3 in DNA: TGTGCCAGTTCTCGGGCAGGGATCACAGATACGCAGTATTTT. This encodes CASSRAGITDTQYF.

The CDR3 nucleotides are TGCAGCCATAAGGGGGCGGTAAGTAACTATGGCTACACCTTC. Its translation: CSHKGAVSNYGYTF. The chain links TRBV29-1 to TRBJ1-2; 7 bases map to TRBD1. The CDR3 extends over 14 amino acids. J was trimmed by 1 base and V by 8 bases; bases with no gene match: 10. Germline V CDR1 and CDR2: SQVTM, ANQGSEA.

The chain combines TRBV20-1 with TRBJ2-7, with D unresolved. V lost 5 bases to trimming and J lost 3 bases, with 8 bases between them. This CDR3 is built from 11 residues. Germline V CDR1 and CDR2: DFQATT, SNEGSKA (reference sequence). The chain's CDR3 is CSAAQGYEQYF. The CDR3 coding sequence is TGCAGTGCTGCTCAAGGCTACGAGCAGTACTTC.

The chain uses TRBV18 and TRBJ2-2, with D tentatively TRBD2 (5 bases). Germline-derived CDR1 and CDR2 are KGHSH and LQKENI. The V end lost 3 bases, the J end lost 1 base, and 12 bases lay between the germline ends. The CDR3 is 16 amino acids. As DNA, the CDR3 is TGTGCCAGCTCACCCCTCAGAGCGGAGAACACCGGGGAGCTGTTTTTT. Residues: CASSPLRAENTGELFF.

The V call is TRBV5-5, the J call TRBJ2-2; either TRBD1 or TRBD2 may fit D (5 bases each). The CDR3 covers 18 residues. CDR1 SGHKS and CDR2 YYEKEE come from the germline V gene (reference sequence). Deletions cut 2 bases from V and 0 bases from J, with 17 bases between. CDR3 region: CASSFYVGDGPNTGELFF. The CDR3 DNA is TGTGCCAGCAGCTTTTACGTTGGGGACGGACCGAACACCGGGGAGCTGTTTTTT.

The J gene is TRBJ2-1, the V gene TRBV11-2, with TRBD1 as a possible D gene (6 bases). The CDR3 contains 15 residues. Looked up from germline, CDR1 is SGHAT and CDR2 is FQNNGV. V lost 0 bases and J lost 2, with 8 bases in between. DNA for the CDR3: TGTGCCAGCAGCTTAGAGGCAGGGGCCTACAATGAGCAGTTCTTC. Protein: CASSLEAGAYNEQFF.

The rearrangement uses TRBV6-5 and TRBJ1-5; D may be TRBD1 (6 bases). The germline CDR1 and CDR2 sequences are MNHEY and SVGAGI. The ends were cut back, 4 bases at V and 9 bases at J, with 19 bases in the middle. The CDR3 totals 15 residues. The CDR3 bases are TGTGCCAGCAGTTTAGGCAGGGGACGAGGTGGGCCCCAGCATTTT. Amino acids: CASSLGRGRGGPQHF.

The chain combines TRBV5-1 with TRBJ1-2; 7 bases are a match to TRBD1. The germline V gene encodes CDR1 SGHRS and CDR2 YFSETQ. This CDR3 contains 15 residues. Losses at the gene ends were 0 bases for V and 13 bases for J; bases not matched to a gene: 15. The CDR3 loop is CASSLELTGKRGLTF. The CDR3 region has the DNA TGCGCCAGCAGCTTGGAATTGACAGGGAAAAGAGGGCTCACCTTC. The full variable domain, with the rest looked up from reference TRBV5-1 and TRBJ1-2, is KAGVTQTPRYLIKTRGQQVTLSCSPISGHRSVSWYQQTPGQGLQFLFEYFSETQRNKGNFPGRFSGRQFSNSRSEMNVSTLELGDSALYLCASSLELTGKRGLTFGSGTRLTVV.

The gene calls are TRBV11-3 and TRBJ2-7, with a tentative D call TRBD2 (6 bases). Germline V lookup: CDR1 SGHNT, CDR2 YENEEA. CDR3 length: 16 amino acids. V lost 5 bases and J 2 bases, leaving 19 bases between the germline ends. CDR3 region: CASSPEGWGVAYEQYF. CDR3 DNA sequence: TGTGCCAGCAGCCCAGAGGGGTGGGGGGTCGCCTACGAGCAGTACTTC.

The chain employs TRBV5-1 and TRBJ1-3; D is uncertain. The CDR3 has 14 amino acids. Trimming left V 7 bases short and J 2 bases short, with 13 bases between. Germline CDR1 is SGHRS and CDR2 is YFSETQ. CDR3 protein: CASGGGGTGNTIYF. The DNA for the CDR3 is TGCGCCAGCGGCGGCGGCGGCACTGGAAACACCATATATTTT.

V and J are TRBV9 and TRBJ1-3; TRBD1 aligns across 7 bases. Germline loops: CDR1 SGDLS, CDR2 YYNGEE. V gave up 0 bases and J gave up 0 bases; unmatched junction bases: 9. The CDR3 extends over 18 amino acids. Written as DNA, the CDR3 is TGTGCCAGCAGCGTAGGGGGAGGGACAGTCAACTCTGGAAACACCATATATTTT. Translating gives CASSVGGGTVNSGNTIYF.

This rearrangement joins TRBV7-2 to TRBJ2-7; D call uncertain. The CDR3 covers 15 residues. The V end was cut by 5 bases, the J end by 0 bases, with 14 bases between. Per the germline V gene, CDR1 is SGHTA and CDR2 is FQGNSA. The CDR3 DNA sequence: TGTGCCAGCAGCCCTCCCTGGCAGGACTCCTACGAGCAGTACTTC. It yields the protein CASSPPWQDSYEQYF. The full variable domain, its missing parts supplied by reference TRBV7-2 and TRBJ2-7, is GAGVSQSPSNKVTEKGKDVELRCDPISGHTALYWYRQSLGQGLEFLIYFQGNSAPDKSGLPSDRFSAERTGGSVSTLTIQRTQQEDSAVYLCASSPPWQDSYEQYFGPGTRLTVT.

The gene calls are TRBV15 and TRBJ1-5; no clear D. Germline values: CDR1 LNHNV, CDR2 YYDKDF (reference sequence). This CDR3 region has 14 residues. The ends were cut back, 0 bases at V and 7 bases at J, with 10 bases in the middle. The CDR3 sequence: CATSRDVLEQPQHF. The CDR3, as DNA: TGTGCCACCAGCAGAGATGTATTGGAACAGCCCCAGCATTTT.

The chain combines TRBV5-4 with TRBJ1-1; D is perhaps TRBD1 (5 bases). CDR3 length: 16 amino acids. The V end was cut by 3 bases, the J end by 1 base, with 16 bases between. Germline CDR1 reads SGHNT; CDR2 reads YYREEE (reference sequence). The CDR3: CASSSRRQNPNTEAFF. The CDR3 DNA reads as TGTGCCAGCAGCTCCCGACGACAGAATCCGAACACTGAAGCTTTCTTT.

The rearrangement joins TRBV2 to TRBJ2-5, with D unresolved. Trimming pared 6 bases from V and 2 bases from J, leaving 16 bases between. CDR1 is SNHLY, CDR2 FYNNEI, per germline. The CDR3 loop spans 15 amino acids. CDR3 loop: CASRIILGLQETQYF. In DNA form, the CDR3 reads TGTGCCAGCAGGATTATTCTGGGCCTTCAAGAGACCCAGTACTTC.

This clone has just one count. This chain joins TRBV7-6 and TRBJ2-1; no definite D call. CDR1 and CDR2 (germline): SGHVS, FNYEAQ. V lost 0 bases and J lost 11, with 14 bases in between. CDR3 length: 14 amino acids. CDR3 loop: CASSLAAPRGQQFF. The CDR3, as DNA: TGTGCCAGCAGCTTAGCGGCCCCACGAGGTCAGCAGTTCTTC. Full variable domain (missing parts from reference TRBV7-6 and TRBJ2-1): GAGVSQSPRYKVTKRGQDVALRCDPISGHVSLYWYRQALGQGPEFLTYFNYEAQQDKSGLPNDRFSAERPEGSISTLTIQRTEQRDSAMYRCASSLAAPRGQQFFGPGTRLTVL.